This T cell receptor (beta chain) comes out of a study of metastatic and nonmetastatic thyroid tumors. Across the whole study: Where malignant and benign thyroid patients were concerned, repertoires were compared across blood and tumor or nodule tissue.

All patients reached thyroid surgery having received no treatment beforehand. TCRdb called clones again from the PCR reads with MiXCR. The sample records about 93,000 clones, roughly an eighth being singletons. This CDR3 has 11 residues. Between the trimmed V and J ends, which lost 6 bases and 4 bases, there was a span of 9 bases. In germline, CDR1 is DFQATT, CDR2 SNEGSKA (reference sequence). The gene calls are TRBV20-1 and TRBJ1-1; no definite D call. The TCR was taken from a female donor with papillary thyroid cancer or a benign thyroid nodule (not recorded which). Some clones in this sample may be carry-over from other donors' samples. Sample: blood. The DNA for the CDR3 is TGCAGTGCGGATGGGCGCACTGAAGCTTTCTTT. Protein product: CSADGRTEAFF.